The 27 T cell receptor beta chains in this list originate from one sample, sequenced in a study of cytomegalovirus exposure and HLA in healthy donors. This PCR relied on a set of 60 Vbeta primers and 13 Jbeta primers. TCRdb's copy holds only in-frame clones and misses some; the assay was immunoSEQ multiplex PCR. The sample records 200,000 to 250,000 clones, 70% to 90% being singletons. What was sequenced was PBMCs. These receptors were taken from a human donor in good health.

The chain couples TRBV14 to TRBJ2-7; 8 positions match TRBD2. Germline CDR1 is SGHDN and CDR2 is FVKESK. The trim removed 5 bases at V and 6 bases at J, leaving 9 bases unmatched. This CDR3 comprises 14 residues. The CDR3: CASSSSGSRAEQYF. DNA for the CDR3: TGTGCCAGCAGCTCGAGCGGGAGCAGGGCCGAGCAGTACTTC.

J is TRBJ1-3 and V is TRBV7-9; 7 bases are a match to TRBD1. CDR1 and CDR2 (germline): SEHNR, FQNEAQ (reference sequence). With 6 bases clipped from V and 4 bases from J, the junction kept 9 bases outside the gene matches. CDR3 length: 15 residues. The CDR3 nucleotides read TGTGCCAGCAGACCCCGACAGGGCCAGGGAAACACCATATATTTT. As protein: CASRPRQGQGNTIYF.

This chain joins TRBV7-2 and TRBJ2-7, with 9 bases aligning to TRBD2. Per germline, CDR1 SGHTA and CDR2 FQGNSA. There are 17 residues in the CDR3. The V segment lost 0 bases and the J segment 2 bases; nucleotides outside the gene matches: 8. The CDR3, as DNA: TGTGCCAGCAGCTTAGCTCGGCTAGCGGGACTAACCTACGAGCAGTACTTC. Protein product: CASSLARLAGLTYEQYF.

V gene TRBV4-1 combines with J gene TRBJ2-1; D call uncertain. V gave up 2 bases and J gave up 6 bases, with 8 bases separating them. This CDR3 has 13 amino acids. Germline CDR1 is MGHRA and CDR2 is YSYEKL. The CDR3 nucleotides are TGCGCCAGCAGCCAAACTGGTCTCAATGAGCAGTTCTTC. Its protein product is CASSQTGLNEQFF.

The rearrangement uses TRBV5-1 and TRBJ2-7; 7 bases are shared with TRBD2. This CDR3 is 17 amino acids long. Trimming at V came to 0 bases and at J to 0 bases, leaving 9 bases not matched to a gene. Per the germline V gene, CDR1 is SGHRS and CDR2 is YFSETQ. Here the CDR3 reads CASSLGASGTVSYEQYF. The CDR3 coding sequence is TGCGCCAGCAGCTTGGGGGCTAGCGGAACGGTCTCCTACGAGCAGTACTTC.

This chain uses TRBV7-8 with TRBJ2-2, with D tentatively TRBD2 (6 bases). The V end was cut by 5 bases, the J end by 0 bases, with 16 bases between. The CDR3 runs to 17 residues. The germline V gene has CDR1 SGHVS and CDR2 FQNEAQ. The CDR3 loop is CASSGSGLASNTGELFF. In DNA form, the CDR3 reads TGTGCCAGCAGCGGCAGCGGGCTAGCTTCGAACACCGGGGAGCTGTTTTTT.

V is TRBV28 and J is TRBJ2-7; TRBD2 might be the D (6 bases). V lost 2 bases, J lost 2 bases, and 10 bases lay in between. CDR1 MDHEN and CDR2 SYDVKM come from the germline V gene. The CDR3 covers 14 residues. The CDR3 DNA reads TGTGCCAGCAGTTTAAGCGGGCCCCCCTACGAGCAGTACTTC. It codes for CASSLSGPPYEQYF.

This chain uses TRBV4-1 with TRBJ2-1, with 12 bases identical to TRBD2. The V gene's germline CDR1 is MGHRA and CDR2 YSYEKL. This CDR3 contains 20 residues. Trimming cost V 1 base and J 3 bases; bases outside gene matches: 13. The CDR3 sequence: CASSQVIVWTSGKDYNEQFF. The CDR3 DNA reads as TGCGCCAGCAGCCAAGTAATCGTTTGGACTAGCGGGAAGGACTACAATGAGCAGTTCTTC.

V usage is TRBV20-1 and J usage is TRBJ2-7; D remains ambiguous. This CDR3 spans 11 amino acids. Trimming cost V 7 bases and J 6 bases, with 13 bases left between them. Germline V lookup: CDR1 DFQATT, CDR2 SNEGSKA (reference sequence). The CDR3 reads CSVALVSEQYF. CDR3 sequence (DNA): TGCAGTGTCGCCCTAGTCTCCGAGCAGTACTTC.

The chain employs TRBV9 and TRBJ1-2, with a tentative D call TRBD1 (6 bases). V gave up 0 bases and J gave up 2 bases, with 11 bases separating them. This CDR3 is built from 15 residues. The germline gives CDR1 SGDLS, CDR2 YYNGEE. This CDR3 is CASSVESGANYGYTF. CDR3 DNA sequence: TGTGCCAGCAGCGTAGAGTCAGGGGCGAACTATGGCTACACCTTC.

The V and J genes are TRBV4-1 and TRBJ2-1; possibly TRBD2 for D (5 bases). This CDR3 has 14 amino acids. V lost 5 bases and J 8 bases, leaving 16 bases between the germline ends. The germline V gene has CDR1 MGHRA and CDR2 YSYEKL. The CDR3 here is CASSFGGGRDEQFF. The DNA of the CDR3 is TGCGCCAGCAGCTTTGGAGGCGGTCGGGATGAGCAGTTCTTC.

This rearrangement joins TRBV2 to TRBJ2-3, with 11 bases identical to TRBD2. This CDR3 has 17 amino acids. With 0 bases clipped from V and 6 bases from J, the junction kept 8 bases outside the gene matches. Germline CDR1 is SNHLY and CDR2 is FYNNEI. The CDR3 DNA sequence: TGTGCCAGCAGTGAAGCGGATAGCGGGAGGGCCGGGGATACGCAGTATTTT. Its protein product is CASSEADSGRAGDTQYF.

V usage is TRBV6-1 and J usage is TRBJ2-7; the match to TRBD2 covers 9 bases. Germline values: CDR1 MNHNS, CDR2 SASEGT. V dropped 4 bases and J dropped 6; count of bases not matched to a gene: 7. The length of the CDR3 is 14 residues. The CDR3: CASSVDSGRREQYF. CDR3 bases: TGTGCCAGCAGTGTTGATAGCGGGAGACGCGAGCAGTACTTC.

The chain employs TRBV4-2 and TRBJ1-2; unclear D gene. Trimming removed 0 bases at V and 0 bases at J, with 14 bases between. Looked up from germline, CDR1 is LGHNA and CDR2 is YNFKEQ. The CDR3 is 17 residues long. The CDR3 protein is CASSQESGEGSNYGYTF. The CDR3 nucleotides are TGTGCCAGCAGCCAAGAGTCGGGTGAGGGCTCTAACTATGGCTACACCTTC.

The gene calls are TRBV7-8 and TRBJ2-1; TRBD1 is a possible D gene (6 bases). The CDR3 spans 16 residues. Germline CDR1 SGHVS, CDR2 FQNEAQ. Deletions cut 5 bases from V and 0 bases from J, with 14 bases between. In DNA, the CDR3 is TGTGCCAGCAGCGACTATACAGGGAGCTCCTACAATGAGCAGTTCTTC. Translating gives CASSDYTGSSYNEQFF.

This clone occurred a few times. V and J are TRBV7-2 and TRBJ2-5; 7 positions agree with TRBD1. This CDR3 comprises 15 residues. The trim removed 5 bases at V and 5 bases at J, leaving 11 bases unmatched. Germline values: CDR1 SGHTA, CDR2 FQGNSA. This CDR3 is CASSPGTALWETQYF. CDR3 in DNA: TGTGCCAGCAGCCCTGGGACAGCCCTATGGGAGACCCAGTACTTC.

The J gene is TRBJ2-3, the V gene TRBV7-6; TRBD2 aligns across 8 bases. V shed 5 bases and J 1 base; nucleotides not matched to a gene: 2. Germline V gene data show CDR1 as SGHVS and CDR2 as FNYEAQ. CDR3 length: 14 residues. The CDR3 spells CASSPGGGTDTQYF. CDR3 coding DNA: TGTGCCAGCAGCCCCGGGGGGGGCACAGATACGCAGTATTTT.

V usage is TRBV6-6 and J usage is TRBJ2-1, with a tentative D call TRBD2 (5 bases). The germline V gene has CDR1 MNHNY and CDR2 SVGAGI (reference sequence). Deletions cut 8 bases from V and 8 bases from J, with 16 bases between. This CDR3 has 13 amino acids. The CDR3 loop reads CASRWGETYEQFF. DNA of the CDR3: TGTGCCAGCCGGTGGGGAGAGACCTATGAGCAGTTCTTC.

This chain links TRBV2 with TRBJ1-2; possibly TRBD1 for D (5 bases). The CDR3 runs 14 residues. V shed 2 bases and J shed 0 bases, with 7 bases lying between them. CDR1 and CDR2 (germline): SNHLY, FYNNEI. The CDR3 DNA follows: TGTGCCAGCAGTGAAAACAGGCCTAACTATGGCTACACCTTC. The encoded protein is CASSENRPNYGYTF.

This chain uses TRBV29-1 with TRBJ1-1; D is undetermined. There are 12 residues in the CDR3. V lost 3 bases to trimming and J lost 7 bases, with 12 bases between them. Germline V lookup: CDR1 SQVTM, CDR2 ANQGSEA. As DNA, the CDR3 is TGCAGCGTTGAGCTTACCCCTAGTGAAGCTTTCTTT. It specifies CSVELTPSEAFF.

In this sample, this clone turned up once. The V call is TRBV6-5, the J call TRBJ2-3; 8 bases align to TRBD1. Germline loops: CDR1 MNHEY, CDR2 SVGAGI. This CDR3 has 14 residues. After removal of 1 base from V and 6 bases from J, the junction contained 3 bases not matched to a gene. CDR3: CASSYFTGGDTQYF. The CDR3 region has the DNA TGTGCCAGCAGTTACTTCACAGGGGGGGATACGCAGTATTTT.

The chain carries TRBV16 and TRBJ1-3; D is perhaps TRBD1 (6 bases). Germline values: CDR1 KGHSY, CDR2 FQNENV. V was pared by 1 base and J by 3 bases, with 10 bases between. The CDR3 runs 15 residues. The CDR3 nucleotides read TGTGCCAGCAGCCAATGGGGGCCAGGTGGAAACACCATATATTTT. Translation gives CASSQWGPGGNTIYF.

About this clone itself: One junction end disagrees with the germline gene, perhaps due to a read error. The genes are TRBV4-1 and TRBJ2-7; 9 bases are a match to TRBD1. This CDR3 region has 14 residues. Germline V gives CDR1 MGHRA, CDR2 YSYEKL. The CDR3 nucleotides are TGCGCCAGCAGCAAAGACAGGGGGGTCTACGAGCAGTACTTC. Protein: CASSKDRGVYEQYF.

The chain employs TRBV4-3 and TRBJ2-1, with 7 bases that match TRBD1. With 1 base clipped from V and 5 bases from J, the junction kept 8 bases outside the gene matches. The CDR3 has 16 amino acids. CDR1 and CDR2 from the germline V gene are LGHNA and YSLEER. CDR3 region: CASSQARDSRDNEQFF. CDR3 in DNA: TGCGCCAGCAGCCAAGCCCGGGACAGCCGAGACAATGAGCAGTTCTTC.

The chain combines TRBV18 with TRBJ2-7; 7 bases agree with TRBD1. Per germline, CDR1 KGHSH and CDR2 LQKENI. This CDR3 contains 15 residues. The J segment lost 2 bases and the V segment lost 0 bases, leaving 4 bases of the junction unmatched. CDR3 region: CASSPPSRGTYEQYF. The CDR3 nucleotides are TGTGCCAGCTCACCACCGTCCAGGGGGACCTACGAGCAGTACTTC. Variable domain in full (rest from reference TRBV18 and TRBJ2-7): NAGVMQNPRHLVRRRGQEARLRCSPMKGHSHVYWYRQLPEEGLKFMVYLQKENIIDESGMPKERFSAEFPKEGPSILRIQQVVRGDSAAYFCASSPPSRGTYEQYFGPGTRLTVT.

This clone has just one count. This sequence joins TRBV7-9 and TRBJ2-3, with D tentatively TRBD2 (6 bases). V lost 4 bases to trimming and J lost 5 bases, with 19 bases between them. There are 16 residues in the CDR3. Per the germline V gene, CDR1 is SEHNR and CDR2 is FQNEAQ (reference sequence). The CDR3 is CASSSPTSSWIDTQYF. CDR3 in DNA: TGTGCCAGCAGCTCCCCGACTAGTTCCTGGATAGATACGCAGTATTTT.

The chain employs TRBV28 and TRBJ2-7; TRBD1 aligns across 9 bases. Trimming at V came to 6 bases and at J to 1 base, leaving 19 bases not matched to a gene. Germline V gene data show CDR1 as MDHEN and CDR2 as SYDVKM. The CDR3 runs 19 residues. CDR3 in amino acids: CASSRVDRGSRSVSYEQYF. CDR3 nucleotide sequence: TGTGCCAGCAGCCGAGTGGACAGGGGAAGTCGCTCGGTATCCTACGAGCAGTACTTC.